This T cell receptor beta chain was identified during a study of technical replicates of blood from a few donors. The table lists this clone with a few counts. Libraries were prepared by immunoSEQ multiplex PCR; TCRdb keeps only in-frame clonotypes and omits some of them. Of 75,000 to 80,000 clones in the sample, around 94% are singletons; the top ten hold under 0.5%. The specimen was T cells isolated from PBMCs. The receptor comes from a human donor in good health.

CDR3 in DNA: TGTGCCACCCTTACCCAGGGAACTAACAATCAGCCCCAGCATTTT. The encoded protein is CATLTQGTNNQPQHF. The chain has TRBV28 and TRBJ1-5; possibly TRBD1 for D (5 bases). This CDR3 has 15 residues. The ends were cut back, 10 bases at V and 3 bases at J, with 19 bases in the middle. The germline V gene has CDR1 MDHEN and CDR2 SYDVKM.